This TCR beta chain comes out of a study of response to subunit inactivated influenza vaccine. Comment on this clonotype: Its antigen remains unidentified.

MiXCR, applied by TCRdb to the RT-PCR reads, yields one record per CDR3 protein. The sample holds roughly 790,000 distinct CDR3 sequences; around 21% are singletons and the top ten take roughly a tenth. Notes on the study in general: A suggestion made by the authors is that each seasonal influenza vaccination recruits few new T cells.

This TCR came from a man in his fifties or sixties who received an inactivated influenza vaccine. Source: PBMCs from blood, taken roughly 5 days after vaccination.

The CDR3 loop is CASSPRDSPTNYGYTF. CDR3 coding DNA: TGTGCCAGCAGCCCCAGGGACTCCCCGACCAACTATGGCTACACCTTC. The chain couples TRBV7-8 to TRBJ1-2; tentatively, D is TRBD1 (5 bases). CDR3 size: 16 residues. V lost 5 bases, J lost 2 bases, and 18 bases lay in between. Germline V gene data show CDR1 as SGHVS and CDR2 as FQNEAQ.